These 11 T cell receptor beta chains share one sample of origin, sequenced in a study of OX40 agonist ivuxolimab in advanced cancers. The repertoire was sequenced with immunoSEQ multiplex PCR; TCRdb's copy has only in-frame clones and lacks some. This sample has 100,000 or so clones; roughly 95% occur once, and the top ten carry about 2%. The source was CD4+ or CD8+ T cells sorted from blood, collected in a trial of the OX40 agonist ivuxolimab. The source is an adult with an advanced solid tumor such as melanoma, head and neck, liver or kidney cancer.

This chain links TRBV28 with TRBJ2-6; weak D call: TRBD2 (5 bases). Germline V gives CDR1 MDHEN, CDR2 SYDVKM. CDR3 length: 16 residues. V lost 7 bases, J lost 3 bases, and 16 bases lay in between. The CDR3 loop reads CASIKNPRGGANVLTF. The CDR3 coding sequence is TGTGCCAGCATCAAAAATCCCCGGGGTGGGGCCAACGTCCTGACTTTC.

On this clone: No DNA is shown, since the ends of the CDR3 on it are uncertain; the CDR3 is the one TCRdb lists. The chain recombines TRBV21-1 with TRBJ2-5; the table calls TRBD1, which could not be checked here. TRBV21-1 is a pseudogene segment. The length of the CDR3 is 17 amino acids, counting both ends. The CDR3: CASSKFVGTGSVDEQYF.

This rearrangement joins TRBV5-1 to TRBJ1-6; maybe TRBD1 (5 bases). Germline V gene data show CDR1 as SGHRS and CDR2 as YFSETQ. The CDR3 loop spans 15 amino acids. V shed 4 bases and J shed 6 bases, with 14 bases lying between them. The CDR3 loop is CASSGGSPPNSPLHF. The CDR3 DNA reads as TGCGCCAGCAGCGGGGGATCTCCCCCTAATTCACCCCTCCACTTT.

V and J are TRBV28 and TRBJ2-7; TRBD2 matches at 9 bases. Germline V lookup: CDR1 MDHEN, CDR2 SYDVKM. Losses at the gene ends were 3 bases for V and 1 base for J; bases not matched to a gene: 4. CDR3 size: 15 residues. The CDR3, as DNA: TGTGCCAGCAGTTTTAGAGCGGGAGGTTCCTACGAGCAGTACTTC. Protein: CASSFRAGGSYEQYF.

The CDR3, as DNA: TGTGCCAGCTCACCGCCGGATGGCATACTTTTAGGCTATGGCTACACCTTC. It encodes CASSPPDGILLGYGYTF. The chain uses TRBV18 and TRBJ1-2; D is unclear. The V gene lost 3 bases and the J gene lost 4 bases, with 21 bases spanning the gap. CDR1 KGHSH and CDR2 LQKENI come from the germline V gene. The CDR3 runs 17 residues. Looking up the rest from reference TRBV18 and TRBJ1-2 gives the full variable domain: NAGVMQNPRHLVRRRGQEARLRCSPMKGHSHVYWYRQLPEEGLKFMVYLQKENIIDESGMPKERFSAEFPKEGPSILRIQQVVRGDSAAYFCASSPPDGILLGYGYTFGSGTRLTVV.

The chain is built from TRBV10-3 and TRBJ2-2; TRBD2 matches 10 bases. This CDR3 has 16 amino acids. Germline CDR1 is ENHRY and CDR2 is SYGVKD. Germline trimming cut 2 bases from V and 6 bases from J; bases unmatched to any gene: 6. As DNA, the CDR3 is TGTGCCATCAGTGAGCCAGGACTAGCGGAATCCGGGGAGCTGTTTTTT. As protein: CAISEPGLAESGELFF.

The CDR3 bases are TGCGCCAGCAGCCAACCGGGCCCGACGGGAAATGAAAAACTGTTTTTT. Translation: CASSQPGPTGNEKLFF. The chain joins TRBV4-1 to TRBJ1-4, with D hard to call. V shed 2 bases and J shed 5 bases, with 15 bases lying between them. The CDR3 length is 16 residues. Germline CDR1 and CDR2: MGHRA and YSYEKL.

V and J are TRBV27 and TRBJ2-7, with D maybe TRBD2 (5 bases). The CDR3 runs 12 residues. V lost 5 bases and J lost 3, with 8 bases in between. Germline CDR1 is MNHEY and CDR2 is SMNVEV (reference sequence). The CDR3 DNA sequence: TGTGCCAGCAGTGACGCGGGCTACGAGCAGTACTTC. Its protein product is CASSDAGYEQYF.

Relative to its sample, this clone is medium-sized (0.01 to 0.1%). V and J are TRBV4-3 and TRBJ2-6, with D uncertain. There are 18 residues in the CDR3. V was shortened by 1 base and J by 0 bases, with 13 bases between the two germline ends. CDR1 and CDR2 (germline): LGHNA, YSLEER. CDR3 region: CASSQVIQPHSGANVLTF. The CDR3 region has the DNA TGCGCCAGCAGCCAAGTCATACAGCCCCACTCTGGGGCCAACGTCCTGACTTTC.

The CDR3 DNA is TGTGCCAGCAGTTCCCAGGGTGATGGATACGAGCAGTACTTC. Translation gives CASSSQGDGYEQYF. The V and J genes are TRBV27 and TRBJ2-7, with a weak D call TRBD1 (5 bases). V lost 4 bases and J 4 bases, leaving 14 bases between the germline ends. The CDR3 length is 14 residues. CDR1 and CDR2 (germline): MNHEY, SMNVEV (reference sequence).

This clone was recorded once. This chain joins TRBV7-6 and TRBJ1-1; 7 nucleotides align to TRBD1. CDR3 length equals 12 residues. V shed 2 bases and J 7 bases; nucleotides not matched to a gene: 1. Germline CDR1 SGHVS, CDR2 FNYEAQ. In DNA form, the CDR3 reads TGTGCCAGCAGCTTAAGGACAGGTGAAGCTTTCTTT. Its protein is CASSLRTGEAFF.